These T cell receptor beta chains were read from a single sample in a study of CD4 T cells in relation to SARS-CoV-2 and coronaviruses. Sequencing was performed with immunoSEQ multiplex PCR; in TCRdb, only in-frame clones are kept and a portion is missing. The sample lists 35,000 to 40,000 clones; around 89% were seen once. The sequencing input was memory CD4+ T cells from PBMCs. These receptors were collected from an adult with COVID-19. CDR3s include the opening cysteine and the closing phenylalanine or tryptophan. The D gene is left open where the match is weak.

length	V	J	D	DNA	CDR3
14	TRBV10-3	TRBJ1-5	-	TGTGCCATCAGACAGGGCTTGGGCAATCAGCCCCAGCATTTT	CAIRQGLGNQPQHF
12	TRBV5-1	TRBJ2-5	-	TGCGCCAGCACGGGCAGCCAAGAGACCCAGTACTTC	CASTGSQETQYF
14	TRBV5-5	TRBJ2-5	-	TGTGCCAGCAGCTCCAAGACAGGTTCGGAGACCCAGTACTTC	CASSSKTGSETQYF
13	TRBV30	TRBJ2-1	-	TGTGCCTGGACAGGAAGCTCCTACAATGAGCAGTTCTTC	CAWTGSSYNEQFF
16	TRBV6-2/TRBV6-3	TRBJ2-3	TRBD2	TGTGCCAGCAGCAGGGGACTAGCGGGGGTTGGGGATACGCAGTATTTT	CASSRGLAGVGDTQYF
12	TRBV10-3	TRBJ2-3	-	TGTGCCATCAGTGCAGGGACCGCCTCCCAGTATTTT	CAISAGTASQYF
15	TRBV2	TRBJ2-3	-	TGTGCCAGCAGTCGAGGACAGAGTAGCACAGATACGCAGTATTTT	CASSRGQSSTDTQYF
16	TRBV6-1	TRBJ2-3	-	TGTGCCAGCAGTGAAGTCGCTAGTGGGTATGGAGATACGCAGTATTTT	CASSEVASGYGDTQYF
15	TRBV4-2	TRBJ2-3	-	TGTGCCAGCAGCCAAGAAGGGGGTCGCACAGATACGCAGTATTTT	CASSQEGGRTDTQYF
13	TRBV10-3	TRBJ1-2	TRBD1	TGTGCCATCAATAAGGACAGGGGAGCTGGCTACACCTTC	CAINKDRGAGYTF
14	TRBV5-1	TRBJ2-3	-	TGCGCCAGCAGCTTGGCCAGAGGTGTAGATACGCAGTATTTT	CASSLARGVDTQYF
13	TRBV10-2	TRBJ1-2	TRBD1	TGCGCCAGCAGTAGCCGGACAGGGGAAGGCTACACCTTC	CASSSRTGEGYTF
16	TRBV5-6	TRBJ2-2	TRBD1	TGTGCCAGCAGCCACGGACAGGGGTCGGGCACCGGGGAGCTGTTTTTT	CASSHGQGSGTGELFF